This T cell receptor (beta chain) was captured in a study of cytotoxic CD8 clonotypes in ibrutinib-treated CLL. At the level of the study: In all, about a dozen patients were relapsed/refractory, approximately 16 were treatment-naive and 17 to 18 were IGHV unmutated. The sample average was 255,043 productive templates and just under 95,000 productive rearrangements.

Method: immunoSEQ multiplex PCR; TCRdb's copy keeps in-frame clones and lacks some. The table includes approximately 190,000 clones, roughly 73% detected once. General observations from the study: Clonality measured at baseline exceeded age-matched healthy donors, tracking circulating CD8+ T-cell counts.

A note on this clone: The target antigen is unknown.

V shed 5 bases and J shed 6 bases, with 3 bases lying between them. The CDR3 loop spans 10 amino acids. CDR1 is SNHLY and CDR2 is FYNNEI in the germline V gene. The specimen comprised PBMCs, sampled after 12 months of ibrutinib treatment. The clonotype originates from a human donor with chronic lymphocytic leukemia. The chain recombines TRBV2 with TRBJ2-3; the D is unclear. For the CDR3, the DNA is TGTGCCAGCAGTCGTGATACGCAGTATTTT. It codes for CASSRDTQYF.